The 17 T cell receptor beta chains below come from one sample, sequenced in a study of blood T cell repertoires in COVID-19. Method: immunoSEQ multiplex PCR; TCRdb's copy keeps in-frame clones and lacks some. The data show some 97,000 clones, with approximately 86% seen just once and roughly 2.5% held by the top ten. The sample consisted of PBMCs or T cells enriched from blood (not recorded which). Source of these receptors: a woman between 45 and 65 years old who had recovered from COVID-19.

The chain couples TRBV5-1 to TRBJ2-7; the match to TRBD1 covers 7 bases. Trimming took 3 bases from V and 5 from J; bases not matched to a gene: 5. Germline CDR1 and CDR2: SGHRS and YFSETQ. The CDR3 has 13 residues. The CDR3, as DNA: TGCGCCAGCAGCTCGGACAGGACGGACGAGCAGTACTTC. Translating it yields CASSSDRTDEQYF.

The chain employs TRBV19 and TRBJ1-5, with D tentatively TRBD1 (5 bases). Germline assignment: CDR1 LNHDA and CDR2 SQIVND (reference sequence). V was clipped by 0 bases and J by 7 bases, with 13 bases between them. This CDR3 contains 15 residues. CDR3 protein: CASSIEGQSGQPQHF. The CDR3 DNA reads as TGTGCCAGTAGTATAGAGGGGCAGTCGGGCCAGCCCCAGCATTTT.

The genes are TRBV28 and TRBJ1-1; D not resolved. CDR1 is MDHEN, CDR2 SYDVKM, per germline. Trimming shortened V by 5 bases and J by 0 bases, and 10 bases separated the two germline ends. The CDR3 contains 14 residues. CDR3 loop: CASSPRDLNTEAFF. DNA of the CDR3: TGTGCCAGCAGTCCCCGGGATTTGAACACTGAAGCTTTCTTT. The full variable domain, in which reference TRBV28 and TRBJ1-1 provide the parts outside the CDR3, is DVKVTQSSRYLVKRTGEKVFLECVQDMDHENMFWYRQDPGLGLRLIYFSYDVKMKEKGDIPEGYSVSREKKERFSLILESASTNQTSMYLCASSPRDLNTEAFFGQGTRLTVV.

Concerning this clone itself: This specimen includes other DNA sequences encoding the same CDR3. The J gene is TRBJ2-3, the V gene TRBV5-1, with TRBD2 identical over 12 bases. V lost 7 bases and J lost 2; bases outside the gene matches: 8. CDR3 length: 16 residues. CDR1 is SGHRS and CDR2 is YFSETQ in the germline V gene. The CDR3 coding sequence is TGCGCCAGCCGATCGGGACTAGCGGGTGACACAGATACGCAGTATTTT. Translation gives CASRSGLAGDTDTQYF. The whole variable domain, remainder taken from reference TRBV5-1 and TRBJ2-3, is KAGVTQTPRYLIKTRGQQVTLSCSPISGHRSVSWYQQTPGQGLQFLFEYFSETQRNKGNFPGRFSGRQFSNSRSEMNVSTLELGDSALYLCASRSGLAGDTDTQYFGPGTRLTVL.

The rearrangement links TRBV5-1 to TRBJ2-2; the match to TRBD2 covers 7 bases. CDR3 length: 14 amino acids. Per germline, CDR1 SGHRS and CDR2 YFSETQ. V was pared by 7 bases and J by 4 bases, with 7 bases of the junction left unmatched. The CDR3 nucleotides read TGCGCCAGCCACACCGGGGGGTTCACCGGGGAGCTGTTTTTT. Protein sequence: CASHTGGFTGELFF.

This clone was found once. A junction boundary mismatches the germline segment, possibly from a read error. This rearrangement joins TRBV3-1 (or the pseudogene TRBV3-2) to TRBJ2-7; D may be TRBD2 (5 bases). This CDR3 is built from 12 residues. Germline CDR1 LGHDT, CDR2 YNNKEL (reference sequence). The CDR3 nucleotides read TGTGCCAGCAGCCAAGATACTAGGTCTAGATGGTTC. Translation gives CASSQDTRSRWF.

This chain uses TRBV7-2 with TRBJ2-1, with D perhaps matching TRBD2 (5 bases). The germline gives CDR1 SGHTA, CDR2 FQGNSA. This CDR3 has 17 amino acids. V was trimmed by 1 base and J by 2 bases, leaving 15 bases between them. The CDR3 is CASSLGRSGHPYNEQFF. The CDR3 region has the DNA TGTGCCAGCAGCTTAGGGAGGTCAGGTCATCCCTACAATGAGCAGTTCTTC.

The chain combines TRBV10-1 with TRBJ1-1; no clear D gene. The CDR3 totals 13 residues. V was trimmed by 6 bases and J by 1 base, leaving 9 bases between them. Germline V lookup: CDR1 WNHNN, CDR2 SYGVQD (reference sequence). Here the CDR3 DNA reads TGCGCCAGCAGCATAACAACGAACACTGAAGCTTTCTTT. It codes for CASSITTNTEAFF.

CDR3 amino acids: CASSAYQGRVTEAFF. For the CDR3, the DNA is TGCGCCAGCAGCGCGTATCAGGGGAGGGTCACTGAAGCTTTCTTT. The rearrangement joins TRBV5-1 to TRBJ1-1; the D gene is possibly TRBD1 (6 bases). This CDR3 is 15 amino acids long. V was pared by 4 bases and J by 4 bases, with 17 bases between. Germline loops: CDR1 SGHRS, CDR2 YFSETQ.

The CDR3 sequence is CASSYQEGNEKLFF. In nucleotides, the CDR3 is TGTGCCAGCAGTTACCAGGAGGGAAATGAAAAACTGTTTTTT. This rearrangement joins TRBV6-5 to TRBJ1-4; no firm D call. The CDR3 runs 14 residues. In germline, CDR1 is MNHEY, CDR2 SVGAGI. Trimming took 2 bases from V and 5 from J, leaving 9 bases between them.

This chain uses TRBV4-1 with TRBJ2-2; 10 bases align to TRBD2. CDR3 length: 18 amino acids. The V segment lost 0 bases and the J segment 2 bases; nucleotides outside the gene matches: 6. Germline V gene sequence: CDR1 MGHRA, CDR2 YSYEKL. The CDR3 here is CASSQEPAGGTNTGELFF. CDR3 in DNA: TGCGCCAGCAGCCAAGAACCAGCGGGGGGGACCAACACCGGGGAGCTGTTTTTT.

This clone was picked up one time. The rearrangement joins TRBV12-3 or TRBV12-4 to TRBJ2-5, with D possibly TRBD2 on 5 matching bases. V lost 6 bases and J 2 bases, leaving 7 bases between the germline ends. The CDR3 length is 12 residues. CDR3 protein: CASRSGQETQYF. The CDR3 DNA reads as TGTGCCAGCAGGTCGGGGCAAGAGACCCAGTACTTC.

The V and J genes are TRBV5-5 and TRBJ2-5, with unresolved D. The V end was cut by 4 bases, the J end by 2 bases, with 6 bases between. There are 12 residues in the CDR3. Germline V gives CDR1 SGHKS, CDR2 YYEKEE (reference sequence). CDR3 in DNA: TGTGCCAGCAGCGTTACACAAGAGACCCAGTACTTC. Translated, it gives CASSVTQETQYF.

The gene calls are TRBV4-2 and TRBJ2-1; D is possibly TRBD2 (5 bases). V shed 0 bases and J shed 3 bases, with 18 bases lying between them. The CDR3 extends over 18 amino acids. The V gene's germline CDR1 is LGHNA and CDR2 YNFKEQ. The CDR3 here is CASSQDSVASLSYNEQFF. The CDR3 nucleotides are TGTGCCAGCAGCCAAGATTCGGTAGCGAGCCTAAGCTACAATGAGCAGTTCTTC.

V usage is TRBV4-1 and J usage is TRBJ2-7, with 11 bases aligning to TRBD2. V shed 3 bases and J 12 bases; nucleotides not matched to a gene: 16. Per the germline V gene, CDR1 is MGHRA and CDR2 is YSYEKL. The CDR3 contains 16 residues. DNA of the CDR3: TGCGCCAGCAGCCAGACCGAGACTAGCGGGGCAGGGGAGTCGTACTTC. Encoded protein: CASSQTETSGAGESYF.

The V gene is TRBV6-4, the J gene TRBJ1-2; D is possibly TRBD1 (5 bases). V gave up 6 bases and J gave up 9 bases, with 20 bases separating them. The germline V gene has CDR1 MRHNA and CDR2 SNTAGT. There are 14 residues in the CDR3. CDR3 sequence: CASRGGRSSMSYTF. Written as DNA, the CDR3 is TGTGCCAGCAGGGGGGGACGGTCCTCTATGAGCTACACCTTC.

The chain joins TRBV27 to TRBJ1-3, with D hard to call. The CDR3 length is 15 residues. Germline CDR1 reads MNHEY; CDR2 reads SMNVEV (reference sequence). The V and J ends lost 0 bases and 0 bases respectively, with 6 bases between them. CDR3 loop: CASSLSAASGNTIYF. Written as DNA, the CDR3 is TGTGCCAGCAGTTTATCGGCGGCCTCTGGAAACACCATATATTTT.